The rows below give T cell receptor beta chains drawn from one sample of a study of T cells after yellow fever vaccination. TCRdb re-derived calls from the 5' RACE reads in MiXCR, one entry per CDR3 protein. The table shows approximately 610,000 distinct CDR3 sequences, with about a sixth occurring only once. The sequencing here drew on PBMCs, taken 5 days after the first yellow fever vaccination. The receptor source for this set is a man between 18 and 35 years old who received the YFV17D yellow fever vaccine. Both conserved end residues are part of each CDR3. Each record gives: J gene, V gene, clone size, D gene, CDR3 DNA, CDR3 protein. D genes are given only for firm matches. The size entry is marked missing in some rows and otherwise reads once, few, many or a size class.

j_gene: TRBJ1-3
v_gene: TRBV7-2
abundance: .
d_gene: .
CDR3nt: TGTGCCAGCAGCTCGACCGGGACTTCAAACACCATATATTTT
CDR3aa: CASSSTGTSNTIYF

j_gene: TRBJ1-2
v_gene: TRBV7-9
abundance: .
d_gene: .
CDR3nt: TGTGCCAGCAGCTTAGGAGAGTGGGGCTACACCTTC
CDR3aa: CASSLGEWGYTF

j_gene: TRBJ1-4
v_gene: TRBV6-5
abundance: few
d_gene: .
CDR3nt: TGTGCCAGCAGTTCTACTGGGCCGACCCGACCGGGAACTAATGAAAAACTGTTTTTT
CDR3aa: CASSSTGPTRPGTNEKLFF

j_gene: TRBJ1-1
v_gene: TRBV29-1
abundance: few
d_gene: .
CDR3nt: TGCAGCGTTGAAGATCACGAGAGGCACACTGAAGCTTTCTTT
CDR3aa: CSVEDHERHTEAFF

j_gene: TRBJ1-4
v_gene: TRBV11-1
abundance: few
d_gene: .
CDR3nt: TGTGCCAGCAGCCAACGGGGAACAGGGCCCGCCGGGACGGCAACTAATGAAAAACTGTTTTTT
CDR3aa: CASSQRGTGPAGTATNEKLFF

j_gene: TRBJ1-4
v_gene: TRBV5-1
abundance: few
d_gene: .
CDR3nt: TGCGCCAGCAGCAGTGGACTTTCAACTAATGAAAAACTGTTTTTT
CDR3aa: CASSSGLSTNEKLFF

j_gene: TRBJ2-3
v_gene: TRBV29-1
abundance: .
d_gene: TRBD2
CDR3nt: TGCAGCGTTGGACAGACTAGCGAAATCACAGATACGCAGTATTTT
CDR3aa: CSVGQTSEITDTQYF

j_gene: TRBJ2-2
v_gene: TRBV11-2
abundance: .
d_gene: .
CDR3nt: TGTGCCAGCAGACGCCTGCGGCCCCCCGGAGCCACCGGGGAGCTGTTTTTT
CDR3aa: CASRRLRPPGATGELFF

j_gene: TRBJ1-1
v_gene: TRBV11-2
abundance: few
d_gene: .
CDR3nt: TGTGCCAGCAGCTTAGTGGGGGATGATCAGAATGCTTTCTTT
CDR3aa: CASSLVGDDQNAFF

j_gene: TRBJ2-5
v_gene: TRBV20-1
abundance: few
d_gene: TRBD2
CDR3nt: TGCAGTGCTAGCCCCTTGCGGGGGGGTTTGGAGACCCAGTACTTC
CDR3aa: CSASPLRGGLETQYF

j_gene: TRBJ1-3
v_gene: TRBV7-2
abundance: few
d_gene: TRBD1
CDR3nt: TGTGCCAGCAGGCCTACAGGGGGAGGAAACACCATATATTTT
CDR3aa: CASRPTGGGNTIYF